One and the same sample provided the 21 T cell receptor beta chains below, sequenced in a study of blood T cell repertoires in COVID-19. This table comes from immunoSEQ multiplex PCR, and its TCRdb copy is limited to in-frame clones, with some not included. The sample lists over 200,000 clones, over 80% occurring once. Sequencing used peripheral blood. The receptors come from a man between 35 and 55 years old with acute or convalescent COVID-19.

This sequence joins TRBV9 and TRBJ1-3, with D uncertain. The CDR3 spans 14 residues. From germline, CDR1 is SGDLS and CDR2 YYNGEE. Deletions cut 2 bases from V and 2 bases from J, with 8 bases between. This CDR3 reads CASSVTATGNTIYF. CDR3 coding DNA: TGTGCCAGCAGCGTCACCGCTACTGGAAACACCATATATTTT.

This chain uses TRBV11-2 with TRBJ2-1, with TRBD2 matching 8 bases. The CDR3 spans 16 residues. Germline CDR1 is SGHAT and CDR2 is FQNNGV. V lost 5 bases, J lost 4 bases, and 10 bases stayed unmatched. CDR3 loop: CASSTGLAGAYNEQFF. The DNA for the CDR3 is TGTGCCAGCAGCACCGGACTAGCAGGCGCGTACAATGAGCAGTTCTTC.

The chain recombines TRBV3-1 (or the pseudogene TRBV3-2) with TRBJ2-3; no firm D call. The CDR3 runs 15 residues. Germline V gene sequence: CDR1 LGHDT, CDR2 YNNKEL (reference sequence). V lost 0 bases and J lost 2, with 9 bases in between. The CDR3 DNA reads TGTGCCAGCAGCCAAGAGCGCCCACCCACAGATACGCAGTATTTT. Its protein product is CASSQERPPTDTQYF.

The chain joins TRBV5-1 to TRBJ1-1, with a weak D call TRBD1 (5 bases). Between the trimmed V and J ends, which lost 4 bases and 1 base, there was a span of 14 bases. Germline CDR1 SGHRS, CDR2 YFSETQ. This CDR3 region has 15 residues. CDR3 in amino acids: CASSDGGTSNTEAFF. For the CDR3, the DNA is TGCGCCAGCAGCGACGGAGGGACCTCGAACACTGAAGCTTTCTTT.

This clone was detected only once. The chain links TRBV11-2 to TRBJ2-1, with TRBD2 identical over 9 bases. CDR1 and CDR2 (germline): SGHAT, FQNNGV. V lost 1 base, J lost 4 bases, and 8 bases stayed unmatched. CDR3 length equals 17 residues. The CDR3 nucleotides read TGTGCCAGCAGCTTAGGGATGACTAGCGGTACTTACAATGAGCAGTTCTTC. It encodes CASSLGMTSGTYNEQFF.

V and J are TRBV6-5 and TRBJ2-1, with D possibly matching TRBD2 (6 bases). There are 15 residues in the CDR3. V shed 1 base and J shed 8 bases, with 15 bases lying between them. Germline assignment: CDR1 MNHEY and CDR2 SVGAGI. The CDR3: CASSYLAGTGDEQFF. The CDR3 DNA reads as TGTGCCAGCAGTTACTTGGCAGGGACTGGGGATGAGCAGTTCTTC.

The V and J genes are TRBV5-1 and TRBJ1-2, with TRBD1 matching 7 bases. Germline lookup yields CDR1 SGHRS and CDR2 YFSETQ. The trim removed 4 bases at V and 5 bases at J, leaving 11 bases unmatched. The CDR3 consists of 15 residues. Here the CDR3 DNA reads TGCGCCAGCAGCCCTTATCAGGGGGGACCTTATGGCTACACCTTC. It encodes CASSPYQGGPYGYTF.

In this sample, this clone turned up many times. This chain uses TRBV15 with TRBJ2-1; 9 positions match TRBD2. V dropped 2 bases and J dropped 5; count of bases not matched to a gene: 7. The length of the CDR3 is 16 residues. Germline V gives CDR1 LNHNV, CDR2 YYDKDF (reference sequence). CDR3 region: CATSRISGLANNEQFF. The CDR3 DNA sequence: TGTGCCACCAGCAGAATTTCAGGACTAGCGAACAATGAGCAGTTCTTC.

CDR3 loop: CASSPDLAGGPGEQFF. CDR3 in DNA: TGTGCCAGCAGCCCAGACCTCGCGGGAGGGCCCGGTGAGCAGTTCTTC. The chain links TRBV9 to TRBJ2-1, with TRBD2 identical over 9 bases. V lost 4 bases and J lost 9; bases outside the gene matches: 14. The germline V gene has CDR1 SGDLS and CDR2 YYNGEE. CDR3 length: 16 residues.

The chain links TRBV5-6 to TRBJ1-5; 9 bases line up with TRBD1. The germline V gene has CDR1 SGHDT and CDR2 YYEEEE. The CDR3 is made up of 15 amino acids. Losses at the gene ends were 2 bases for V and 5 bases for J; bases not matched to a gene: 5. The CDR3 sequence: CASSFGQGSDQPQHF. The CDR3 region has the DNA TGTGCCAGCAGCTTCGGACAGGGGTCCGATCAGCCCCAGCATTTT. The variable domain in full, completed from reference TRBV5-6 and TRBJ1-5, reads DAGVTQSPTHLIKTRGQQVTLRCSPKSGHDTVSWYQQALGQGPQFIFQYYEEEERQRGNFPDRFSGHQFPNYSSELNVNALLLGDSALYLCASSFGQGSDQPQHFGDGTRLSIL.

The DNA for the CDR3 is TGTGCCAGCAGTTACAGGCAGGGGGCCCATACGCAGTATTTT. Translation: CASSYRQGAHTQYF. This chain uses TRBV6-5 with TRBJ2-3; TRBD1 matches 8 bases. The V gene's germline CDR1 is MNHEY and CDR2 SVGAGI. Trimming at V came to 2 bases and at J to 7 bases, leaving 5 bases not matched to a gene. The CDR3 sequence is 14 residues long.

This chain links TRBV19 with TRBJ2-1, with 7 bases aligning to TRBD2. Germline V gene lookup returns CDR1 LNHDA and CDR2 SQIVND (reference sequence). The CDR3 has 14 residues. Losses at the gene ends were 8 bases for V and 9 bases for J; bases not matched to a gene: 13. CDR3: CASARGGGEGEQFF. CDR3 DNA sequence: TGTGCCAGTGCGAGGGGCGGGGGAGAGGGTGAGCAGTTCTTC.

This chain connects TRBV5-4 to TRBJ1-1, with D uncertain. Germline lookup yields CDR1 SGHNT and CDR2 YYREEE (reference sequence). CDR3 length: 13 residues. The V gene lost 4 bases and the J gene lost 0 bases, with 7 bases spanning the gap. CDR3 sequence reads: CASSPVLNTEAFF. The CDR3 DNA sequence: TGTGCCAGCAGCCCAGTGTTGAACACTGAAGCTTTCTTT.

This chain joins TRBV29-1 and TRBJ2-4; D perhaps matches TRBD1 (7 bases). Germline V lookup: CDR1 SQVTM, CDR2 ANQGSEA. With 2 bases removed from V and 8 bases from J, the gap between germline ends came to 13 bases. The CDR3 length is 13 residues. The CDR3 sequence is CSVELQGGYIQYF. As DNA, the CDR3 is TGCAGCGTTGAACTCCAGGGGGGTTACATTCAGTACTTC.

This chain connects TRBV28 to TRBJ1-2, with 9 bases matching TRBD1. The V and J ends lost 2 bases and 3 bases, in that order; junction bases with no gene match: 10. Germline V gives CDR1 MDHEN, CDR2 SYDVKM. CDR3 length: 17 amino acids. The CDR3, as DNA: TGTGCCAGCAGTTTACCCGCGGGACAGGGATCAGACTATGGCTACACCTTC. The encoded protein is CASSLPAGQGSDYGYTF.

The chain is built from TRBV29-1 and TRBJ1-1, with D maybe TRBD1 (6 bases). The V gene's germline CDR1 is SQVTM and CDR2 ANQGSEA. Trimming cost V 5 bases and J 10 bases, with 20 bases left between them. CDR3 length equals 13 residues. The CDR3 DNA reads as TGCAGCGTTCCGTTACAGGGATTCTTACGAGCTTTCTTT. Protein sequence: CSVPLQGFLRAFF. Combining the CDR3 with reference TRBV29-1 and TRBJ1-1 gives the whole variable domain SAVISQKPSRDICQRGTSLTIQCQVDSQVTMMFWYRQQPGQSLTLIATANQGSEATYESGFVIDKFPISRPNLTFSTLTVSNMSPEDSSIYLCSVPLQGFLRAFFGQGTRLTVV.

The chain employs TRBV24-1 and TRBJ2-1; tentatively, D is TRBD1 (6 bases). The length of the CDR3 is 13 residues. Per the germline V gene, CDR1 is KGHDR and CDR2 is SFDVKD. V shed 4 bases and J shed 13 bases, with 16 bases lying between them. The CDR3 is CATSEGANGVQFF. In DNA, the CDR3 is TGTGCCACCAGTGAGGGGGCCAATGGGGTTCAGTTCTTC.

The chain combines TRBV6-6 with TRBJ1-5; unclear D gene. Between the trimmed V and J ends, which lost 6 bases and 8 bases, there was a span of 17 bases. Germline CDR1 MNHNY, CDR2 SVGAGI (reference sequence). CDR3 length equals 14 residues. For the CDR3, the DNA is TGTGCCAGCAGCCCTCCGACGGACTTTGAGCCCCAGCATTTT. It encodes CASSPPTDFEPQHF.

The chain has TRBV6-5 and TRBJ2-1; D not certain. The germline V and J ends were trimmed by 5 bases and 1 base, with 6 bases remaining between them. CDR3 length equals 13 residues. Looked up from germline, CDR1 is MNHEY and CDR2 is SVGAGI. CDR3 protein: CASSRLSYNEQFF. The CDR3 DNA is TGTGCCAGCAGTCGACTTTCCTACAATGAGCAGTTCTTC.

V and J are TRBV6-5 and TRBJ2-1; a possible D gene is TRBD1 (5 bases). The germline V gene has CDR1 MNHEY and CDR2 SVGAGI. Trimming pared 6 bases from V and 0 bases from J, leaving 9 bases between. The CDR3 length is 14 residues. The chain's CDR3 is CASSTGYSYNEQFF. The CDR3 region has the DNA TGTGCCAGCAGCACAGGATACTCCTACAATGAGCAGTTCTTC.

V usage is TRBV3-1 (or the pseudogene TRBV3-2) and J usage is TRBJ1-1; D not resolved. V dropped 1 base and J dropped 5 bases, with 8 bases sitting between them. Germline V gene sequence: CDR1 LGHDT, CDR2 YNNKEL (reference sequence). This CDR3 contains 13 residues. CDR3 residues: CASSQARGTEAFF. CDR3 DNA sequence: TGTGCCAGCAGCCAAGCCCGGGGTACTGAAGCTTTCTTT.